The entry that follows covers one T cell receptor (beta chain) sequence. The sample is drawn from a study of blood T cell repertoires in COVID-19. Looking at the study overall: The samples span acute and convalescent COVID-19 from the United States, Italy and Spain.

As handled by the study authors: Nucleated cell counts were estimated from reference gene primer amplification. The method was immunoSEQ multiplex PCR; TCRdb's version includes in-frame clones alone and lacks a portion of them. That table furnishes V, J and clone size, whereas the DNA furnished D and trimming. This table has about 75,000 clones, around 79% appearing once. Material for sequencing was peripheral blood. The source of this sequence is an elderly woman with active or convalescent COVID-19.

CDR3 sequence: CASSQLRTGVSEQFF. CDR3 nucleotides: TGCGCCAGCAGCCAACTACGGACAGGGGTTAGTGAGCAGTTCTTC. This chain joins TRBV4-3 and TRBJ2-1, with 9 nucleotides matching TRBD1. CDR1 and CDR2 (germline): LGHNA, YSLEER. CDR3 length equals 15 residues. V was clipped by 2 bases and J by 9 bases; unmatched bases: 8.